This T cell receptor beta chain comes out of a study of cytomegalovirus exposure and HLA in healthy donors. The study's findings and limits: Cytomegalovirus-associated TCR beta chains were listed, numbering some 180. Because they were indistinguishable, some V segments, including TRBV6-2 and TRBV6-3, were excluded.

The PCR used 60 Vbeta and 13 Jbeta primers. Profiling relied on immunoSEQ multiplex PCR, and the TCRdb table lists in-frame clones only, not all of them. The listing contains roughly 88,000 clones. Comments on this clone: Its antigen is undetermined.

Germline V gene data show CDR1 as SGHTA and CDR2 as FQGNSA. The CDR3 consists of 17 residues. The V end was cut by 1 base, the J end by 0 bases, with 13 bases between. Sequencing was done on a sample of PBMCs. The receptor comes from a man in his fifties in good health and CMV-seropositive. This rearrangement joins TRBV7-2 to TRBJ2-1; D unresolved. CDR3 nucleotides: TGTGCCAGCAGCTTAGTGGTGGCGGCAAACTCCTACAATGAGCAGTTCTTC. As protein: CASSLVVAANSYNEQFF.